Below, one T cell receptor (beta chain) is given with its context. This entry comes from a study of T-cell reconstitution after alpha-beta-depleted transplantation in children. Unique molecular identifiers featured in how the TCRbeta library was prepared. TCRdb used MiXCR to reprocess the PCR reads, holding one entry per CDR3 protein. Of some 600,000 distinct CDR3 sequences listed, approximately 13% were seen once; the top ten hold about 2%. The CDR3 runs 12 residues. The germline gives CDR1 LNHDA, CDR2 SQIVND (reference sequence). The V gene lost 5 bases and the J gene lost 7 bases, with 11 bases spanning the gap.

This receptor was taken from a male patient under 18 who had a stem cell transplant for acute myeloid leukemia, so the T cells may come from the graft donor. The source was PBMCs, mostly from graft donor cells, collected 360 days after TCRalphabeta/CD19-depleted stem cell transplant. The V gene is TRBV19, the J gene TRBJ2-5; D unresolved. CDR3 DNA sequence: TGTGCCAGTAGTGGTTTAATTGGGACCCAGTACTTC. Residues: CASSGLIGTQYF. Looking up the rest from reference TRBV19 and TRBJ2-5 gives the full variable domain: DGGITQSPKYLFRKEGQNVTLSCEQNLNHDAMYWYRQDPGQGLRLIYYSQIVNDFQKGDIAEGYSVSREKKESFPLTVTSAQKNPTAFYLCASSGLIGTQYFGPGTRLLVL.